Sequencing of this TCR beta chain was carried out in a study of beta chain features in type 1 diabetes. Looking at the study overall: Regarding age, gender and cell yields, patients proved similar to healthy donors. Notes on the study in general: VDJ junctions sequenced from type 1 diabetes patients showed fewer insertions and more deletions. People with Type 1 diabetes carried modestly yet significantly shorter TCRB CDR3s in all four CD4+ subsets. The similarity of naive, central memory and Treg TCRB repertoires appeared greater among patients than among healthy donors.

Between the trimmed V and J ends, which lost 3 bases and 1 base, there was a span of 3 bases. This CDR3 has 12 amino acids. Looked up from germline, CDR1 is SGHRS and CDR2 is YFSETQ. Of note for this clone: Its antigen is not known.

Central memory, naive, regulatory and stem cell-like memory CD4+ cells were sorted by CD45RO/CCR7/CD25/CD127/CD95/CD27. As every portion of the isolated RNA was reverse transcribed, the sequencing read expressed TCRB transcripts. Sequencing was performed with immunoSEQ multiplex PCR; in TCRdb, only in-frame clones are kept and a portion is missing. This table holds a few hundred thousand clones, roughly 16% found once. The chain is built from TRBV5-1 and TRBJ2-3; no reliable D call. The TCR comes from a young man with type 1 diabetes. The sequencing sample was made of naive CD4+ T cells from blood. The CDR3 is CASSSGTDTQYF. DNA for the CDR3: TGCGCCAGCAGCTCAGGCACAGATACGCAGTATTTT.